This T cell receptor beta chain emerged from a study of blood T cell repertoires in COVID-19. V was clipped by 5 bases and J by 1 base, with 6 bases between them. Looked up from germline, CDR1 is SGHTA and CDR2 is FQGTGA. The CDR3 totals 12 residues. Seattle's enrolled individuals joined amid active infection and were then monitored longitudinally. This table comes from immunoSEQ multiplex PCR, and its TCRdb copy is limited to in-frame clones, with some not included. Here the sample spans about 56,000 clones, approximately 81% being singletons. This TCR was recovered from a man between 60 and 70 years old with COVID-19, enrolled during active disease. Source material: peripheral blood. This chain uses TRBV7-3 with TRBJ2-7; D gene ambiguous. CDR3 sequence (DNA): TGTGCCAGCAGCCCCGGGTCCTACGAGCAGTACTTC. Residues: CASSPGSYEQYF.